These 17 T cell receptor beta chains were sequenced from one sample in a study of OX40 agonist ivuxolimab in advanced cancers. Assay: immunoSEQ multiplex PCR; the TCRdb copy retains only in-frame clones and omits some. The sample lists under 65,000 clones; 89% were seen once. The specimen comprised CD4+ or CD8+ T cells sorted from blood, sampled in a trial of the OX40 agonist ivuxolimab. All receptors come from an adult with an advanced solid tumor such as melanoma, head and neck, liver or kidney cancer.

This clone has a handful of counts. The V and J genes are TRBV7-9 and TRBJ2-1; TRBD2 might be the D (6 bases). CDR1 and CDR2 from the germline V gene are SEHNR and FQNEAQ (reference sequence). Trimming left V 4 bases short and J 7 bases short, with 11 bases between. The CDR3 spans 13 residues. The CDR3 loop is CASSWGGGNEQFF. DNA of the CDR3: TGTGCCAGCAGCTGGGGAGGAGGGAATGAGCAGTTCTTC. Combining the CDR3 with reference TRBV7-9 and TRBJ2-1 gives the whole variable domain DTGVSQNPRHKITKRGQNVTFRCDPISEHNRLYWYRQTLGQGPEFLTYFQNEAQLEKSRLLSDRFSAERPKGSFSTLEIQRTEQGDSAMYLCASSWGGGNEQFFGPGTRLTVL.

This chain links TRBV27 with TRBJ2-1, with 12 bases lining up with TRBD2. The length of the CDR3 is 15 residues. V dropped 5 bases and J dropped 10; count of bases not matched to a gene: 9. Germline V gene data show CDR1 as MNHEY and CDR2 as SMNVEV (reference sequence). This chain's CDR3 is CASSPRLAGDEEQFF. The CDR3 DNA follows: TGTGCCAGCAGTCCTCGACTAGCGGGAGACGAGGAGCAGTTCTTC.

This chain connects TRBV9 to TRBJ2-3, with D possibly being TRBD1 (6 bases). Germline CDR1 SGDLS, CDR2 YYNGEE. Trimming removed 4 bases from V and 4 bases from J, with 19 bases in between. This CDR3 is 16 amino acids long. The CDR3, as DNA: TGTGCCAGCAGCTTGGGACACTTCAAGGCGGCAGATACGCAGTATTTT. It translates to CASSLGHFKAADTQYF.

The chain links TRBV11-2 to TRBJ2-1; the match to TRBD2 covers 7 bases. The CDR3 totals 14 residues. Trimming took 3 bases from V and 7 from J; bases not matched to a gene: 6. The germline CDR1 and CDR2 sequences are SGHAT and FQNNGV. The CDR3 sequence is CASSLGQRGNEQFF. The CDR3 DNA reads TGTGCCAGCAGCTTGGGGCAGCGGGGAAATGAGCAGTTCTTC.

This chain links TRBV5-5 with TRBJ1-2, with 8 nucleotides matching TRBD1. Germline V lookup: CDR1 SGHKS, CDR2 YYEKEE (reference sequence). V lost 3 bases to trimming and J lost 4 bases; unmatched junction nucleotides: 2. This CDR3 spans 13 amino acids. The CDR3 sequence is CASSSDRVYGYTF. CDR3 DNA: TGTGCCAGCAGCTCGGACAGGGTCTATGGCTACACCTTC.

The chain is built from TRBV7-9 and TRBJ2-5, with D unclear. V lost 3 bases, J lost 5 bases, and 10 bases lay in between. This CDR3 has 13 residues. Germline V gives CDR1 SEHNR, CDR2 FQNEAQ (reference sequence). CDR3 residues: CASSFSLLETQYF. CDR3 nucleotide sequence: TGTGCCAGCAGCTTCTCCCTACTGGAGACCCAGTACTTC.

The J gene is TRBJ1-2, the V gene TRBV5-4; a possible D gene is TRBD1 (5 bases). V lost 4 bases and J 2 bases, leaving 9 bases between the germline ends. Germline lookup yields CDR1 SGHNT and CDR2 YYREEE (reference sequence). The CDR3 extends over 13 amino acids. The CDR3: CASSDSTNYGYTF. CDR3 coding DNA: TGTGCCAGCAGCGACAGTACGAACTATGGCTACACCTTC.

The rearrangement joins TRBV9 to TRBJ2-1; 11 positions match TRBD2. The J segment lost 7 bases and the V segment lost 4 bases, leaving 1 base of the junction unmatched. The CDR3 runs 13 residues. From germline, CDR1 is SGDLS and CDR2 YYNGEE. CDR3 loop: CASSPSGRNEQFF. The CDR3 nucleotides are TGTGCCAGCAGCCCTAGCGGGAGGAATGAGCAGTTCTTC.

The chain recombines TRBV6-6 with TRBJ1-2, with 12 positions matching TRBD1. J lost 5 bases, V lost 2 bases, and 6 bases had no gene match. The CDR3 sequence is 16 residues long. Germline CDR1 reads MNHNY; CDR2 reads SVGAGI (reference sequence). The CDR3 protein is CASSYTPGQGAYGYTF. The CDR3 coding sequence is TGTGCCAGCAGTTACACTCCGGGACAGGGGGCGTATGGCTACACCTTC.

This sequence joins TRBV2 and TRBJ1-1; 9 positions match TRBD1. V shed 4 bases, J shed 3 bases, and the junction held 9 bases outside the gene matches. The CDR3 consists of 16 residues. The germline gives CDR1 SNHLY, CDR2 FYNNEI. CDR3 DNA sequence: TGTGCCAGCAGTGGGGACAGGGTTAAGGGGGACACTGAAGCTTTCTTT. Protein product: CASSGDRVKGDTEAFF. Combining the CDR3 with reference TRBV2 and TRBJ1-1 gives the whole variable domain EPEVTQTPSHQVTQMGQEVILRCVPISNHLYFYWYRQILGQKVEFLVSFYNNEISEKSEIFDDQFSVERPDGSNFTLKIRSTKLEDSAMYFCASSGDRVKGDTEAFFGQGTRLTVV.

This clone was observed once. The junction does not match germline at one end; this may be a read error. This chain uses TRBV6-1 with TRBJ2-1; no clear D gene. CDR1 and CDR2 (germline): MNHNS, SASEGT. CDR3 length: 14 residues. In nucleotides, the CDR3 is TGTGCCAGCACCGGGCGAGACTCCTCCAATGAGCAGTTCTTC. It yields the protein CASTGRDSSNEQFF.

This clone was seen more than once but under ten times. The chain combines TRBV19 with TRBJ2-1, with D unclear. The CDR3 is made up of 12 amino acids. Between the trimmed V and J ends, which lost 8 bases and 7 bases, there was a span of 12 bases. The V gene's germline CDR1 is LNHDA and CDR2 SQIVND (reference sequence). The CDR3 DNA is TGTGCCAGTGGGGAAACGATTAATGAGCAGTTCTTC. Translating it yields CASGETINEQFF.

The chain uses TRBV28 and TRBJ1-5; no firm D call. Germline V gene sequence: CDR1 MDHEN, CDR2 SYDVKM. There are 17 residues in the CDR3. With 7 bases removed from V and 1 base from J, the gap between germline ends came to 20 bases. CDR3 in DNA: TGTGCCAGCACCCCGGGTGGGAGGTATTTGAGCAATCAGCCCCAGCATTTT. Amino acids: CASTPGGRYLSNQPQHF.

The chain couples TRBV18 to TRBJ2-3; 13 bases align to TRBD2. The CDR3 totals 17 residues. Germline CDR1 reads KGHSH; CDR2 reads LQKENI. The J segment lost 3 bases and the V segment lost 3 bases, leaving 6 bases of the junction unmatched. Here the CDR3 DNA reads TGTGCCAGCTCACCGGATGTGACTAGCGGGAGGACAGATACGCAGTATTTT. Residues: CASSPDVTSGRTDTQYF.

This chain's CDR3 is CASSFGQGTDTQYF. The DNA of the CDR3 is TGCGCCAGCAGTTTCGGACAGGGGACAGATACGCAGTATTTT. This sequence joins TRBV10-2 and TRBJ2-3; 9 bases map to TRBD1. The CDR3 has 14 amino acids. V gave up 5 bases and J gave up 3 bases; unmatched junction bases: 3. CDR1 and CDR2 from the germline V gene are WSHSY and SAAADI.

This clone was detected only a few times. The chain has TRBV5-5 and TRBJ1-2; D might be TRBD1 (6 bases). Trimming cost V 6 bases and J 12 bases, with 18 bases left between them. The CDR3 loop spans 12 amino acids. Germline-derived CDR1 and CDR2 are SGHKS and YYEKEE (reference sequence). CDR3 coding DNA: TGTGCCAGCACCGGTCGGGACAACCTACACACCTTC. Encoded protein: CASTGRDNLHTF.

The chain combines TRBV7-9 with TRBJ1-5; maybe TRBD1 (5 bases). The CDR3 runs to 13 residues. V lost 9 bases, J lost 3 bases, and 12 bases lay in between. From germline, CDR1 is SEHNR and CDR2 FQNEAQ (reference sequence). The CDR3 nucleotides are TGTGCCAGTCGGGGGGAGAACAATCAGCCCCAGCATTTT. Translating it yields CASRGENNQPQHF.